The 4 T cell receptor beta chains listed next were all sequenced from one sample in a study of T-cell reconstitution after alpha-beta-depleted transplantation in children. Unique molecular identifiers tagged the TCRbeta library. TCRdb reanalysed the PCR reads using MiXCR and keeps one entry per CDR3 protein. The data contain some 300,000 distinct CDR3 sequences, approximately 10% of them singletons. The sequences come from PBMCs from the stem cell graft donor, collected from the stem cell graft. These receptors all stem from a human donor who donated a stem cell graft to a child with acute lymphoblastic leukemia.

V gene TRBV5-1 combines with J gene TRBJ2-5; the D gene is possibly TRBD1 (5 bases). V dropped 3 bases and J dropped 3 bases, with 18 bases sitting between them. The germline gives CDR1 SGHRS, CDR2 YFSETQ. The CDR3 has 16 residues. In DNA, the CDR3 is TGCGCCAGCAGCTGGGCCATTGCAGGGATCAAAGAGACCCAGTACTTC. This translates into CASSWAIAGIKETQYF.

This clonotype was detected a few times. The chain links TRBV7-2 to TRBJ2-1, with TRBD2 matching over 9 bases. Germline V gives CDR1 SGHTA, CDR2 FQGNSA. This CDR3 comprises 16 residues. Trimming took 1 base from V and 4 from J; bases not matched to a gene: 5. CDR3 nucleotide sequence: TGTGCCAGCAGCTTAGAACGACTAGCGGCTTACAATGAGCAGTTCTTC. It yields the protein CASSLERLAAYNEQFF.

This clonotype was seen at least ten times. This rearrangement joins TRBV5-4 to TRBJ1-6, with D possibly being TRBD1 (5 bases). Germline V lookup: CDR1 SGHNT, CDR2 YYREEE (reference sequence). The V end lost 0 bases, the J end lost 6 bases, and 10 bases lay between the germline ends. The CDR3 contains 15 residues. In DNA form, the CDR3 reads TGTGCCAGCAGCTTGGAGGGCAGGGCTAATTCACCCCTCCACTTT. This gives the protein CASSLEGRANSPLHF.

CDR3 sequence (DNA): TGCAGTGCTAGGCGCCTAGCGGGAGGACACGAGCAGTACTTC. Translating it yields CSARRLAGGHEQYF. The chain carries TRBV20-1 and TRBJ2-7; TRBD2 matches at 11 bases. This CDR3 has 14 residues. CDR1 and CDR2 (germline): DFQATT, SNEGSKA (reference sequence). V shed 3 bases, J shed 5 bases, and the junction held 6 bases outside the gene matches.